This entry concerns a single T cell receptor beta chain. The antigen remains unidentified. CDR1 is GTSNPN and CDR2 is SVGIG in the germline V gene (reference sequence). The trim removed 5 bases at V and 8 bases at J, leaving 11 bases unmatched. The length of the CDR3 is 13 residues. Repertoires were generated with immunoSEQ multiplex PCR, while TCRdb's copy carries only in-frame clones and drops some. The sample includes 950,000 to 1,300,000 clones, about 80% of them seen just once. The data originate from a study of shared clonotypes between healthy human individuals. Findings and caveats of the study: Non-shared clonotypes displayed generation probabilities falling below those of clonotypes present in all four donors. Only blood was sampled; tissue repertoires likely differ.

Those who donated were healthy HIV-negative adults, with no recent acute infections or vaccinations reported. A split of CD4+ cells into CD45RA+ naive and CD45RA-negative memory subsets was performed. The sample comprised memory CD4+ T cells sorted from blood. The subset: CD45RA-negative fraction. This clonotype originated in a young man in good health. The V and J genes are TRBV30 and TRBJ1-2; TRBD1 aligns across 7 bases. The CDR3 DNA reads as TGTGCCTGGGGGGGGAGACAGGGCGGAGGCTACACCTTC. Amino acid sequence: CAWGGRQGGGYTF.